This T cell receptor beta chain comes out of a study of CD8+CD57+ T cells in acquired aplastic anemia. Patients chosen for sequencing had shown CD8+CD57+ cell expansion by flow cytometry. Per germline, CDR1 SGHTA and CDR2 FQGNSA. The CDR3 is 13 residues long. The V gene lost 5 bases and the J gene lost 3 bases, with 11 bases spanning the gap. CDR3 and TCR beta VDJ profiling relied on genomic DNA as the template. Each CDR3 protein gets one entry after TCRdb re-called the reads with MiXCR. The sample contains some 120,000 distinct CDR3 sequences, over 55% of which appear only once. The TCR originated in a human donor with aplastic anemia. The gene calls are TRBV7-2 and TRBJ2-7, with TRBD2 as a possible D gene (5 bases). Sequencing was performed on sorted CD4+, CD8+, or CD8+CD57+ T cells (not recorded which) from PBMCs. The chain's CDR3 is CASSAGPRYEQYF. DNA for the CDR3: TGTGCCAGCAGCGCGGGCCCGCGCTACGAGCAGTACTTC.